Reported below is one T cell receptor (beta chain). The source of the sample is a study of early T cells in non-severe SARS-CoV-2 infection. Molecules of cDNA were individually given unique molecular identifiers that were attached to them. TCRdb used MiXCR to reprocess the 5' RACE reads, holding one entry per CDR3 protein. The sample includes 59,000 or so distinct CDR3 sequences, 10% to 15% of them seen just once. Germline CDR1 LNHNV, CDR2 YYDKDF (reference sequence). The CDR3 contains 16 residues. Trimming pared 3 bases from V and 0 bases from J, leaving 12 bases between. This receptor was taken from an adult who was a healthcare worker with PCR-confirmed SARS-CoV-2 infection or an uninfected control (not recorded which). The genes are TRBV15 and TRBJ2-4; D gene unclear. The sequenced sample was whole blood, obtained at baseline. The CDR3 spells CATSSYSTLAKNIQYF. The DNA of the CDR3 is TGTGCCACCAGCAGTTATTCGACCTTAGCCAAAAACATTCAGTACTTC.